Each of the 23 T cell receptor beta chains below was sequenced from the same sample in a study of memory CD4+ T cells and cytomegalovirus serostatus. Single viable CD3+CD4+CD8-CD45RO+ cells were sorted as the memory CD4+ T cells. Generated by immunoSEQ multiplex PCR, the TCRdb table keeps only in-frame clones and is missing some. This sample has tens of thousands of clones, with 82% found just once. The sample consisted of memory CD4+ T cells from blood. These receptors were collected from an adult in good health and CMV-seronegative.

Relative to its sample, this clone is medium-sized. The V gene is TRBV25-1, the J gene TRBJ1-2; no clear D gene. This CDR3 has 14 amino acids. Germline lookup yields CDR1 MGHDK and CDR2 SYGVNS. The germline V and J ends were trimmed by 3 bases and 2 bases, with 10 bases remaining between them. In nucleotides, the CDR3 is TGTGCCAGCAGTGACCGGTACAGCAACTATGGCTACACCTTC. It yields the protein CASSDRYSNYGYTF.

Regarding this clone: The same CDR3 arises from other DNA sequences in this sample as well. This sequence joins TRBV9 and TRBJ1-4; D is undetermined. CDR3 length: 13 amino acids. Trimming removed 2 bases from V and 8 bases from J, with 10 bases in between. CDR1 and CDR2 from the germline V gene are SGDLS and YYNGEE. The CDR3 here is CASSVGPGEKLFF. The CDR3 DNA follows: TGTGCCAGCAGCGTTGGCCCGGGGGAAAAACTGTTTTTT.

This chain joins TRBV28 and TRBJ2-5, with D possibly TRBD2 on 5 matching bases. Germline CDR1 reads MDHEN; CDR2 reads SYDVKM. Between the trimmed V and J ends, which lost 0 bases and 5 bases, there was a span of 10 bases. The CDR3 length is 14 residues. CDR3 in amino acids: CASSLWGRGETQYF. DNA of the CDR3: TGTGCCAGCAGTTTATGGGGGAGAGGGGAGACCCAGTACTTC. The complete variable domain, with remaining parts taken from reference TRBV28 and TRBJ2-5, reads DVKVTQSSRYLVKRTGEKVFLECVQDMDHENMFWYRQDPGLGLRLIYFSYDVKMKEKGDIPEGYSVSREKKERFSLILESASTNQTSMYLCASSLWGRGETQYFGPGTRLLVL.

This clone was seen more than once but under ten times. The V gene is TRBV14, the J gene TRBJ1-2; unclear D gene. Deletions cut 4 bases from V and 5 bases from J, with 11 bases between. The germline V gene encodes CDR1 SGHDN and CDR2 FVKESK. CDR3 size: 13 residues. CDR3: CASSPTWEYGYTF. Here the CDR3 DNA reads TGTGCCAGCAGCCCCACCTGGGAGTATGGCTACACCTTC.

This clone was recorded only once. The rearrangement joins TRBV6-5 to TRBJ2-3; 8 bases are shared with TRBD1. V lost 6 bases to trimming and J lost 7 bases; unmatched junction nucleotides: 9. The germline CDR1 and CDR2 sequences are MNHEY and SVGAGI. The length of the CDR3 is 14 residues. CDR3 residues: CASSRGQVGNTQYF. Here the CDR3 DNA reads TGTGCCAGCAGCCGGGGACAGGTTGGGAATACGCAGTATTTT.

The V call is TRBV4-3, the J call TRBJ2-7; TRBD1 agrees at 11 bases. The CDR3 totals 15 residues. Per the germline V gene, CDR1 is LGHNA and CDR2 is YSLEER. Trimming removed 0 bases from V and 7 bases from J; junction bases left unmatched: 5. As DNA, the CDR3 is TGCGCCAGCAGCCAAGACCTGGACAGGGGGCTTGAGCAGTACTTC. It encodes CASSQDLDRGLEQYF.

The chain has TRBV7-9 and TRBJ1-2; D might be TRBD1 (5 bases). This CDR3 contains 15 residues. Germline CDR1 and CDR2: SEHNR and FQNEAQ (reference sequence). V lost 1 base and J 2 bases, leaving 11 bases between the germline ends. CDR3 residues: CASSLGWRGNYGYTF. For the CDR3, the DNA is TGTGCCAGCAGCTTAGGCTGGAGGGGCAACTATGGCTACACCTTC.

CDR3 DNA: TGTGCCAGCGGACAGGGGAGCACTGAAGCTTTCTTT. Translation: CASGQGSTEAFF. The chain carries TRBV28 and TRBJ1-1; 9 nucleotides line up with TRBD1. This CDR3 has 12 residues. The germline V gene has CDR1 MDHEN and CDR2 SYDVKM. The V gene end was trimmed by 8 bases and the J gene end by 4 bases; junction bases not matched to a gene: 2.

This chain uses TRBV15 with TRBJ2-7, with 7 bases identical to TRBD1. Trimming cost V 4 bases and J 5 bases; bases outside gene matches: 5. The CDR3 spans 13 residues. Germline values: CDR1 LNHNV, CDR2 YYDKDF (reference sequence). The CDR3 region has the DNA TGTGCCACCAGCACTAATACAGGGGACGAGCAGTACTTC. It is translated as CATSTNTGDEQYF.

The CDR3 reads CASSKKGRQPQHF. The DNA of the CDR3 is TGTGCCTCTAGTAAAAAGGGGAGGCAGCCCCAGCATTTT. The chain employs TRBV19 and TRBJ1-5, with TRBD1 as a possible D gene (5 bases). Trimming took 11 bases from V and 7 from J, leaving 18 bases between them. Germline V gives CDR1 LNHDA, CDR2 SQIVND (reference sequence). The CDR3 loop spans 13 amino acids.

The CDR3 reads CASSQELAGSGTQYF. CDR3 nucleotides: TGTGCCAGCAGCCAAGAACTAGCGGGGTCTGGGACCCAGTACTTC. The chain combines TRBV4-2 with TRBJ2-5; TRBD2 aligns across 10 bases. CDR1 and CDR2 from the germline V gene are LGHNA and YNFKEQ. V dropped 0 bases and J dropped 7; count of bases not matched to a gene: 5. The length of the CDR3 is 15 residues.

The table lists this clone with a few counts. The chain joins TRBV18 to TRBJ2-1; 7 bases fit TRBD2. CDR1 KGHSH and CDR2 LQKENI come from the germline V gene. Trimming removed 5 bases from V and 7 bases from J; junction bases left unmatched: 11. The CDR3 has 15 amino acids. This chain's CDR3 is CASSTALGEGNEQFF. Here the CDR3 DNA reads TGTGCCAGCTCAACGGCCCTCGGGGAGGGGAATGAGCAGTTCTTC.

CDR3 sequence: CASSLRGERNQPQHF. The CDR3 DNA reads as TGTGCCAGTAGCCTTAGGGGTGAGCGCAATCAGCCCCAGCATTTT. The V and J genes are TRBV19 and TRBJ1-5, with D perhaps TRBD1 (5 bases). CDR1 LNHDA and CDR2 SQIVND come from the germline V gene (reference sequence). The CDR3 spans 15 residues. The ends were cut back, 6 bases at V and 2 bases at J, with 14 bases in the middle.

This sequence joins TRBV6-4 and TRBJ2-2, with a possible D match to TRBD1 (6 bases). The V end lost 6 bases, the J end lost 2 bases, and 10 bases lay between the germline ends. The length of the CDR3 is 14 residues. Germline CDR1 reads MRHNA; CDR2 reads SNTAGT. DNA of the CDR3: TGTGCCAGCAGAACACAGGGTAACACCGGGGAGCTGTTTTTT. The encoded protein is CASRTQGNTGELFF.

This clone was observed a few times. The chain uses TRBV27 and TRBJ2-6, with a weak D call TRBD2 (5 bases). Germline values: CDR1 MNHEY, CDR2 SMNVEV (reference sequence). This CDR3 region has 16 residues. The ends were cut back, 2 bases at V and 3 bases at J, with 11 bases in the middle. The CDR3 protein is CASSLRGLDGANVLTF. In DNA, the CDR3 is TGTGCCAGCAGTTTAAGAGGGTTGGATGGGGCCAACGTCCTGACTTTC.

The CDR3 here is CASSLALGTGHTRLAGQETQYF. Here the CDR3 DNA reads TGCGCCAGCAGCTTGGCGTTAGGGACAGGACATACAAGACTAGCGGGGCAAGAGACCCAGTACTTC. V is TRBV5-1 and J is TRBJ2-5; TRBD2 matches 11 bases. CDR3 length: 22 amino acids. With 0 bases clipped from V and 2 bases from J, the junction kept 21 bases outside the gene matches. The germline gives CDR1 SGHRS, CDR2 YFSETQ.

The gene calls are TRBV19 and TRBJ2-3; possible D gene TRBD1, 5 bases. The V and J ends lost 3 bases and 1 base respectively, with 8 bases between them. This CDR3 region has 14 residues. Looked up from germline, CDR1 is LNHDA and CDR2 is SQIVND (reference sequence). The CDR3 sequence: CASSIRVGTDTQYF. The CDR3 region has the DNA TGTGCCAGTAGTATCAGGGTAGGCACAGATACGCAGTATTTT. The complete variable domain, with remaining parts taken from reference TRBV19 and TRBJ2-3, reads DGGITQSPKYLFRKEGQNVTLSCEQNLNHDAMYWYRQDPGQGLRLIYYSQIVNDFQKGDIAEGYSVSREKKESFPLTVTSAQKNPTAFYLCASSIRVGTDTQYFGPGTRLTVL.

The chain joins TRBV4-3 to TRBJ1-6; D gene uncertain. The CDR3 extends over 18 amino acids. Trimming stripped 0 bases from V and 0 bases from J, with 12 bases between. In germline, CDR1 is LGHNA, CDR2 YSLEER. The CDR3 spells CASSQEIPGSSYNSPLHF. The CDR3 region has the DNA TGCGCCAGCAGCCAAGAGATCCCGGGGAGCTCCTATAATTCACCCCTCCACTTT.

CDR3 bases: TGTGCCAGCAGCCGAGAGACCAGGGCTTCGGGAAACACCATATATTTT. Translated, it gives CASSRETRASGNTIYF. J is TRBJ1-3 and V is TRBV4-2; possible D gene TRBD1, 5 bases. Looked up from germline, CDR1 is LGHNA and CDR2 is YNFKEQ. The CDR3 consists of 16 residues. Trimming cost V 4 bases and J 4 bases, with 17 bases left between them.

V usage is TRBV6-5 and J usage is TRBJ2-5, with D perhaps TRBD1 (5 bases). The germline V gene has CDR1 MNHEY and CDR2 SVGAGI. This CDR3 spans 10 amino acids. In nucleotides, the CDR3 is TGTGCGAACAGGAAAAAGACCCAGTACTTC. This translates into CANRKKTQYF.

This rearrangement joins TRBV13 to TRBJ2-5, with a possible D match to TRBD1 (6 bases). Trimming cost V 2 bases and J 6 bases, with 13 bases left between them. CDR1 is PRHDT and CDR2 is FYEKMQ in the germline V gene (reference sequence). The CDR3 has 14 residues. CDR3: CASSLRSRGKTQYF. Here the CDR3 DNA reads TGTGCCAGCAGCTTAAGGTCCAGGGGCAAGACCCAGTACTTC.

The chain couples TRBV19 to TRBJ2-1, with a possible D match to TRBD1 (6 bases). The length of the CDR3 is 14 residues. The V gene lost 8 bases and the J gene lost 8 bases, with 19 bases spanning the gap. The germline V gene has CDR1 LNHDA and CDR2 SQIVND (reference sequence). In DNA form, the CDR3 reads TGTGCCAGTGAGAAGACAGGCGCGAGGGATGAGCAGTTCTTC. It specifies CASEKTGARDEQFF. Combining the CDR3 with reference TRBV19 and TRBJ2-1 gives the whole variable domain DGGITQSPKYLFRKEGQNVTLSCEQNLNHDAMYWYRQDPGQGLRLIYYSQIVNDFQKGDIAEGYSVSREKKESFPLTVTSAQKNPTAFYLCASEKTGARDEQFFGPGTRLTVL.

The chain links TRBV5-8 to TRBJ1-6, with 7 positions matching TRBD1. The junction had 4 bases not matched to a gene; V was cut back by 0 bases and J by 4 bases. CDR1 and CDR2 (germline): SGHTS, YDEGEE. The CDR3 loop spans 16 amino acids. CDR3 DNA: TGTGCCAGCAGCTTGGCACGGACAGGTTATAATTCACCCCTCCACTTT. Protein product: CASSLARTGYNSPLHF.